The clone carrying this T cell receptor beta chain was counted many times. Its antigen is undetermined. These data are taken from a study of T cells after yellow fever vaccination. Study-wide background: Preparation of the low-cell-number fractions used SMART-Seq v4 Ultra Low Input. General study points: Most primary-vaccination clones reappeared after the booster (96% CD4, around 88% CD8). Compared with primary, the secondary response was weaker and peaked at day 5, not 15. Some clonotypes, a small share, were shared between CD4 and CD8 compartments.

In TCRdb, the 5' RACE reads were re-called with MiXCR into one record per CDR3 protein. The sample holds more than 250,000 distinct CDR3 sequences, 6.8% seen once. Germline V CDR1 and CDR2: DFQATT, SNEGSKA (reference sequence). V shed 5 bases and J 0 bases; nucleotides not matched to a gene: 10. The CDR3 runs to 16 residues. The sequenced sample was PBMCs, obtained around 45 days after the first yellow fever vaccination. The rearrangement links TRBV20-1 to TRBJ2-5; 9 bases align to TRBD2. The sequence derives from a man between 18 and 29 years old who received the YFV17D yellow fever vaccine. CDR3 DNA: TGCAGTGCTCACGGAGTCAGCGGGAGGTACCAAGAGACCCAGTACTTC. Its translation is CSAHGVSGRYQETQYF.